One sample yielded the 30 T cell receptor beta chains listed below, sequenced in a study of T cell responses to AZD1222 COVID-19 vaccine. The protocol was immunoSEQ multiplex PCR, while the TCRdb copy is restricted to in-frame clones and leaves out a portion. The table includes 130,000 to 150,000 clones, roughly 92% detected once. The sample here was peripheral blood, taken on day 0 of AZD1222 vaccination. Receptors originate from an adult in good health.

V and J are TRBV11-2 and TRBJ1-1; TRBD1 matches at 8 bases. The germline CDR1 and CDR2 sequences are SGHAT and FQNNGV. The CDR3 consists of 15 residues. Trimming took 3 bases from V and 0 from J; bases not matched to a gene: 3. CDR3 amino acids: CASSFRQGLNTEAFF. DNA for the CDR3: TGTGCCAGCAGCTTTCGACAGGGGCTGAACACTGAAGCTTTCTTT.

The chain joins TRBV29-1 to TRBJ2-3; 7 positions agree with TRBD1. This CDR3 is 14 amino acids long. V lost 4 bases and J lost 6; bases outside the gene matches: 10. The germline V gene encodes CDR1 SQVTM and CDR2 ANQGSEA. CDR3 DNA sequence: TGCAGCGTTGGAGTAGGGGGCGCACGGGATACGCAGTATTTT. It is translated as CSVGVGGARDTQYF.

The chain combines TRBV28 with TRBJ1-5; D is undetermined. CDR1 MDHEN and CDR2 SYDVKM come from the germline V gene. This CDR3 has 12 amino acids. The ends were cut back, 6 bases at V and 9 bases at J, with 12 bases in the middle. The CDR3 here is CASRTTILPQHF. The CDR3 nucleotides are TGTGCCAGCAGGACTACAATCTTGCCCCAGCATTTT.

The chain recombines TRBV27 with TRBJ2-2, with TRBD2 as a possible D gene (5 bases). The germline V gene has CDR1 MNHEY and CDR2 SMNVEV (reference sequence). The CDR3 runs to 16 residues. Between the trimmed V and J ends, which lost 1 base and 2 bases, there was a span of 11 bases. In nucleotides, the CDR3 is TGTGCCAGCAGTTTATTTCGACGGGAAAACACCGGGGAGCTGTTTTTT. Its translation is CASSLFRRENTGELFF.

The CDR3 DNA follows: TGTGCCACTACAACAGGGGGAGCTAACTATGGCTACACCTTC. Translating it yields CATTTGGANYGYTF. This sequence joins TRBV6-6 and TRBJ1-2; 8 bases map to TRBD1. Losses at the gene ends were 10 bases for V and 0 bases for J; bases not matched to a gene: 7. CDR1 and CDR2 from the germline V gene are MNHNY and SVGAGI (reference sequence). CDR3 length: 14 amino acids.

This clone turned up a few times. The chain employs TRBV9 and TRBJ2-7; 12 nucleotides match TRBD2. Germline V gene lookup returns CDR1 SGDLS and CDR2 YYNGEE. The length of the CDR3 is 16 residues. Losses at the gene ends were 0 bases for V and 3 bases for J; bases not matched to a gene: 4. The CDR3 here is CASSVGGLAGLYEQYF. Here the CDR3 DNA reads TGTGCCAGCAGCGTAGGGGGACTAGCGGGCCTCTACGAGCAGTACTTC.

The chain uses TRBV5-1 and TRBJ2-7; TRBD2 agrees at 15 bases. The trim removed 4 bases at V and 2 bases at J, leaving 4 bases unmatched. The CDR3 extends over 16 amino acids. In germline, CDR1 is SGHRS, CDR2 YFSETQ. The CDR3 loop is CASSGGTSGRTYEQYF. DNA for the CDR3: TGCGCCAGCAGCGGGGGGACTAGCGGGAGGACCTACGAGCAGTACTTC.

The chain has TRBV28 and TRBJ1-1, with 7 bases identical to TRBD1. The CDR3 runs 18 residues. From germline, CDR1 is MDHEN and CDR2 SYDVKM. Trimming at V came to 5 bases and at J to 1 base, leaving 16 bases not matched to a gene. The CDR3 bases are TGTGCCAGCAGTCAAAGACAGGGTATGTGGGCCCCGAACACTGAAGCTTTCTTT. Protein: CASSQRQGMWAPNTEAFF. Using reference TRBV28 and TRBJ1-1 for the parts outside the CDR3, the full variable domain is DVKVTQSSRYLVKRTGEKVFLECVQDMDHENMFWYRQDPGLGLRLIYFSYDVKMKEKGDIPEGYSVSREKKERFSLILESASTNQTSMYLCASSQRQGMWAPNTEAFFGQGTRLTVV.

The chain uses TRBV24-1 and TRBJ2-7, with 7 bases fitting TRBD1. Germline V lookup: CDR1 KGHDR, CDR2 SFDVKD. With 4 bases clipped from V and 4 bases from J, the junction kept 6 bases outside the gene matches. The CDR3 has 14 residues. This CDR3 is CATSESDREYEQYF. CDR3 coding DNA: TGTGCCACCAGTGAGTCCGACAGGGAATACGAGCAGTACTTC.

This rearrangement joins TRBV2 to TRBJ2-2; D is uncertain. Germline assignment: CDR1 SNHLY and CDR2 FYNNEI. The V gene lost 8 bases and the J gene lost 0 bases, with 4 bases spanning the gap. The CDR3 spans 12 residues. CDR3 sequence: CASAANTGELFF. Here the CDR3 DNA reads TGTGCCAGCGCAGCGAACACCGGGGAGCTGTTTTTT.

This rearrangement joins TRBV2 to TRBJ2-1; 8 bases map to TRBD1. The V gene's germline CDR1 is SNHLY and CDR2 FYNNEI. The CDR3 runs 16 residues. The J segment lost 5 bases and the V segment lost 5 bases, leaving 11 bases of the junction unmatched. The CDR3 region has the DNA TGTGCCAGCAGTCTACCCTCGACAGGGGCCCACAATGAGCAGTTCTTC. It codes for CASSLPSTGAHNEQFF. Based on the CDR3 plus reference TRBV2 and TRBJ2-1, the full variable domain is EPEVTQTPSHQVTQMGQEVILRCVPISNHLYFYWYRQILGQKVEFLVSFYNNEISEKSEIFDDQFSVERPDGSNFTLKIRSTKLEDSAMYFCASSLPSTGAHNEQFFGPGTRLTVL.

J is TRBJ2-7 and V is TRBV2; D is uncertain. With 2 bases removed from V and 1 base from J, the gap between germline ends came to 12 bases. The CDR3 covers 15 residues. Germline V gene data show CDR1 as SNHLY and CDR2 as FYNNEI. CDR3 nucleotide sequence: TGTGCCAGCAGTGAATTCGTAGGCCCATCCTACGAGCAGTACTTC. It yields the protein CASSEFVGPSYEQYF.

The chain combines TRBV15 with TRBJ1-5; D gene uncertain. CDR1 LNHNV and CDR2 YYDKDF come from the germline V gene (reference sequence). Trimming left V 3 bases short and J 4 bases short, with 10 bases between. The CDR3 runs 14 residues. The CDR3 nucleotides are TGTGCCACCAGCAGCAACACAGAAAATCAGCCCCAGCATTTT. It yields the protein CATSSNTENQPQHF. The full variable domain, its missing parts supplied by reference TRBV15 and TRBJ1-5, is DAMVIQNPRYQVTQFGKPVTLSCSQTLNHNVMYWYQQKSSQAPKLLFHYYDKDFNNEADTPDNFQSRRPNTSFCFLDIRSPGLGDTAMYLCATSSNTENQPQHFGDGTRLSIL.

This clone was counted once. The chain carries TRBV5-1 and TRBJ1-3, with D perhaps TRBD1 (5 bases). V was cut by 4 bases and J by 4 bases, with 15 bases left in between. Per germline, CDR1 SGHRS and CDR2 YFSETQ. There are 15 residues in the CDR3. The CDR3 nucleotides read TGCGCCAGCAGCGCCCCCGGGACCGGCGGAAACACCATATATTTT. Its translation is CASSAPGTGGNTIYF.

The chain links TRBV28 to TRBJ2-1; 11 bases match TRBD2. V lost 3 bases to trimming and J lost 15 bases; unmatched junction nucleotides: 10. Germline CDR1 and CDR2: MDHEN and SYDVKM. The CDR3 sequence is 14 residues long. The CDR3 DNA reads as TGTGCCAGCAGTTTCGCGATAGCGGGAGGGCCACCGTTCTTC. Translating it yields CASSFAIAGGPPFF.

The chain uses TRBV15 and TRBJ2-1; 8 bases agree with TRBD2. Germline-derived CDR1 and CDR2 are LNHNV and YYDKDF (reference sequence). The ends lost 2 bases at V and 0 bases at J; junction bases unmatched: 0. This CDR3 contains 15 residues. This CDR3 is CATSRTSGSYNEQFF. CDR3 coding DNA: TGTGCCACCAGCAGAACTAGCGGCTCCTACAATGAGCAGTTCTTC.

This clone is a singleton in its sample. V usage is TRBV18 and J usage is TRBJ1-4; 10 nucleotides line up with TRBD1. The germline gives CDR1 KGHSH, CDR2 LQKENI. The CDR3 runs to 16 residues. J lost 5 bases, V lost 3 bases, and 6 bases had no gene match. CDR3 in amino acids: CASSPLRGQGNEKLFF. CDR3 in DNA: TGTGCCAGCTCACCCCTCAGGGGACAGGGGAATGAAAAACTGTTTTTT. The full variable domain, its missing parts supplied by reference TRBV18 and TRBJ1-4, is NAGVMQNPRHLVRRRGQEARLRCSPMKGHSHVYWYRQLPEEGLKFMVYLQKENIIDESGMPKERFSAEFPKEGPSILRIQQVVRGDSAAYFCASSPLRGQGNEKLFFGSGTQLSVL.

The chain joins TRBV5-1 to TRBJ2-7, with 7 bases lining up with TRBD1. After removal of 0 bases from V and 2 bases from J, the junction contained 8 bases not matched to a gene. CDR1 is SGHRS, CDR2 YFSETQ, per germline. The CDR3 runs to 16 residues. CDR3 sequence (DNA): TGCGCCAGCAGCTTGGCCTATCCCGGGACAGCCTACGAGCAGTACTTC. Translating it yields CASSLAYPGTAYEQYF. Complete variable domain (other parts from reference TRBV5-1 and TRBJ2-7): KAGVTQTPRYLIKTRGQQVTLSCSPISGHRSVSWYQQTPGQGLQFLFEYFSETQRNKGNFPGRFSGRQFSNSRSEMNVSTLELGDSALYLCASSLAYPGTAYEQYFGPGTRLTVT.

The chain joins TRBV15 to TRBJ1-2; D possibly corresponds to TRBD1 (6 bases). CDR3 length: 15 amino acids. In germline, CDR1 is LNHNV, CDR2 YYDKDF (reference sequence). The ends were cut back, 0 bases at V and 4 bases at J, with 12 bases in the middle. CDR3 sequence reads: CATSRDRTASYGYTF. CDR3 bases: TGTGCCACCAGCAGAGACCGGACAGCGAGCTATGGCTACACCTTC.

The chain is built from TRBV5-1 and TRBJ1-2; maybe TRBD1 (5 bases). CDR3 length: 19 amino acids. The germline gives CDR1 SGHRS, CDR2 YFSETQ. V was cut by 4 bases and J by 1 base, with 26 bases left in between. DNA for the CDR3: TGCGCCAGCAGCATGGGCCGGGTTAGGGGACGGATTTTTAACTATGGCTACACCTTC. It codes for CASSMGRVRGRIFNYGYTF.

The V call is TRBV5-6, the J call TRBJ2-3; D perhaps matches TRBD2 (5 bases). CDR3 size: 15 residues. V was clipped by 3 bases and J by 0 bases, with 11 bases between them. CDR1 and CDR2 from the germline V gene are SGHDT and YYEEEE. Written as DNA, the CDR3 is TGTGCCAGCAGCTCCGCCCGGGGAAGCACAGATACGCAGTATTTT. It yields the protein CASSSARGSTDTQYF.

The CDR3: CASGDGRADQPQHF. Written as DNA, the CDR3 is TGTGCCAGCGGCGATGGCAGGGCGGATCAGCCCCAGCATTTT. The V gene is TRBV9, the J gene TRBJ1-5; a weak D match, TRBD1 (5 bases). The germline V gene has CDR1 SGDLS and CDR2 YYNGEE. With 7 bases removed from V and 5 bases from J, the gap between germline ends came to 16 bases. The CDR3 loop spans 14 amino acids.

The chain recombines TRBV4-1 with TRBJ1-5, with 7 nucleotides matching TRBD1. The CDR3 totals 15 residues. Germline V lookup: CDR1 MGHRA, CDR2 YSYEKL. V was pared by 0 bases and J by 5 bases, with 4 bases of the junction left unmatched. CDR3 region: CASSQEGQGDQPQHF. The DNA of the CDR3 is TGCGCCAGCAGCCAAGAAGGTCAGGGGGATCAGCCCCAGCATTTT.

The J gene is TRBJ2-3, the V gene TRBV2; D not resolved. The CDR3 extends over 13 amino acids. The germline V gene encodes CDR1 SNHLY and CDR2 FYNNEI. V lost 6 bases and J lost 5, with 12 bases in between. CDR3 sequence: CASSPAWGDTQYF. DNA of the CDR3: TGTGCCAGCAGCCCCGCCTGGGGAGATACGCAGTATTTT.

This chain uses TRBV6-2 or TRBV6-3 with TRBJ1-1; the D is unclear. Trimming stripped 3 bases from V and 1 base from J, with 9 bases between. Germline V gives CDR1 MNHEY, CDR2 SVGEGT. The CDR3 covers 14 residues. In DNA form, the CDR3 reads TGTGCCAGCAGTTATCTAGGTGGGAACACTGAAGCTTTCTTT. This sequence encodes CASSYLGGNTEAFF.

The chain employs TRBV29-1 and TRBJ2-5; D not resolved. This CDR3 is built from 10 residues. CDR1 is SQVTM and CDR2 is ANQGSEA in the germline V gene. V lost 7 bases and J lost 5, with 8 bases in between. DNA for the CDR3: TGCAGCGGAGGTACGGAGACCCAGTACTTC. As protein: CSGGTETQYF.

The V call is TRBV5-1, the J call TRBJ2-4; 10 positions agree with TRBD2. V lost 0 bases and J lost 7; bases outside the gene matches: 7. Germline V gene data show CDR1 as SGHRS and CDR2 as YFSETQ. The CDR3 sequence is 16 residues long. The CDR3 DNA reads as TGCGCCAGCAGCTTGGCGGTTACTAGCGGGGTGAACATTCAGTACTTC. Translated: CASSLAVTSGVNIQYF.

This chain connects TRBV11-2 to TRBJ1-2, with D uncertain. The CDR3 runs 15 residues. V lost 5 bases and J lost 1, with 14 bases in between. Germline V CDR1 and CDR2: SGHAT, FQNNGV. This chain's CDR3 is CASSPESYYNYGYTF. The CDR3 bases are TGTGCCAGCAGCCCGGAGAGCTATTATAACTATGGCTACACCTTC.

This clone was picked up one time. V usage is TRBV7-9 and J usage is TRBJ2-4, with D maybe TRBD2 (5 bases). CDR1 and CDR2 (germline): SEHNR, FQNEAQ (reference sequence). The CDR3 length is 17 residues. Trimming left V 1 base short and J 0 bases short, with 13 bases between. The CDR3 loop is CASSLGRAGLAKNIQYF. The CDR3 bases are TGTGCCAGCAGCTTAGGTCGGGCGGGTCTAGCCAAAAACATTCAGTACTTC.

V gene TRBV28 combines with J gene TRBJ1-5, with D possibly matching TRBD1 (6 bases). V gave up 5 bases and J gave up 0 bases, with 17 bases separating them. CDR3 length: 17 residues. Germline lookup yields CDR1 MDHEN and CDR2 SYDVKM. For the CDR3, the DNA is TGTGCCAGCAGTACTCCGGGACAAAGCTATAGCAATCAGCCCCAGCATTTT. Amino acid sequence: CASSTPGQSYSNQPQHF. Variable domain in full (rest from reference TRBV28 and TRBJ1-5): DVKVTQSSRYLVKRTGEKVFLECVQDMDHENMFWYRQDPGLGLRLIYFSYDVKMKEKGDIPEGYSVSREKKERFSLILESASTNQTSMYLCASSTPGQSYSNQPQHFGDGTRLSIL.